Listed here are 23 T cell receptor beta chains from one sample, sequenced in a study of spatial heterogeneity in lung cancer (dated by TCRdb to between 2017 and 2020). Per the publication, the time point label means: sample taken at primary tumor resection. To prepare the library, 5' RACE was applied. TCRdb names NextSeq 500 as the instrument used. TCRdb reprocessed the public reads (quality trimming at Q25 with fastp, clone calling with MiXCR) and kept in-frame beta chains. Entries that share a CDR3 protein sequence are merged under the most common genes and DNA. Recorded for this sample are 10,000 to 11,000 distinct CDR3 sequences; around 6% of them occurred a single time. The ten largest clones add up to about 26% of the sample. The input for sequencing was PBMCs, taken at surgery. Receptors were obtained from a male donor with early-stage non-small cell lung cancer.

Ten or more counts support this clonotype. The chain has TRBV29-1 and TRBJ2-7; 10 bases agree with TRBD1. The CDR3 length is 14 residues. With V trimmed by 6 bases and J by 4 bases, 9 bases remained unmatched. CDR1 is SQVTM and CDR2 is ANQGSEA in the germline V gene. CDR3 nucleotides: TGCAGCGTAGTAGGATGGACAGGGGGGTACGAGCAGTACTTC. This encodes CSVVGWTGGYEQYF.

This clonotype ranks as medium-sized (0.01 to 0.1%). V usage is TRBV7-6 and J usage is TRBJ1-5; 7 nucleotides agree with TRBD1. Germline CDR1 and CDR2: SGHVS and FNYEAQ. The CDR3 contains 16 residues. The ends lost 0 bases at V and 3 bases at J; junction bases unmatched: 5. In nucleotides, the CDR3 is TGTGCCAGCAGCTTAGCGGAGGACAGGACCAATCAGCCCCAGCATTTT. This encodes CASSLAEDRTNQPQHF.

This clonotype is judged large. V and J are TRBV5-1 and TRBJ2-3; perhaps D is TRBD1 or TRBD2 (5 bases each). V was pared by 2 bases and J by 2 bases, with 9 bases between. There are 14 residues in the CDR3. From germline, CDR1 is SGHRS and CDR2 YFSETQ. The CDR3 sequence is CASSFTGTTDTQYF. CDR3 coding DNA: TGCGCCAGCAGCTTCACCGGGACCACAGATACGCAGTATTTT.

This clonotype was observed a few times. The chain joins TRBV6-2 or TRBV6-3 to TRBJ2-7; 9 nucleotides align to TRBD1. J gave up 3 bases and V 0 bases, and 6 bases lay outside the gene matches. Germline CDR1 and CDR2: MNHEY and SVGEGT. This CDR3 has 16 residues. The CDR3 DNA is TGTGCCAGCAGTTACTCTATTTCGACAGGGGGCTACGAGCAGTACTTC. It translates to CASSYSISTGGYEQYF.

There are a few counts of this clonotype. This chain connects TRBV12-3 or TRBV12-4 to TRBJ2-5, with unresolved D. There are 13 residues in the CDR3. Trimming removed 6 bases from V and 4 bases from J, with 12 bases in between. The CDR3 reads CASSPTSLETQYF. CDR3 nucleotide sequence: TGTGCCAGCAGCCCTACATCGTTAGAGACCCAGTACTTC.

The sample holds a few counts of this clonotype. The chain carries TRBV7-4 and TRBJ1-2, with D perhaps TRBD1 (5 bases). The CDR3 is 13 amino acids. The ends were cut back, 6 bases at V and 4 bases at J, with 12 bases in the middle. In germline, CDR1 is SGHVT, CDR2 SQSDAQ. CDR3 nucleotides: TGTGCCAGCAGGACCCACGGGGGCTATGGCTACACCTTC. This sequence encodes CASRTHGGYGYTF.

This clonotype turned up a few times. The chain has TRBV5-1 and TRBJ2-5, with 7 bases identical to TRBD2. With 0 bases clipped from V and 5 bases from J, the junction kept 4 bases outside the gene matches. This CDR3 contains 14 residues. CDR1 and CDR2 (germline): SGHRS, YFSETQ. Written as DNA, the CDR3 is TGCGCCAGCAGCTTGGCCCTAGCGGCCGAGACCCAGTACTTC. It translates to CASSLALAAETQYF.

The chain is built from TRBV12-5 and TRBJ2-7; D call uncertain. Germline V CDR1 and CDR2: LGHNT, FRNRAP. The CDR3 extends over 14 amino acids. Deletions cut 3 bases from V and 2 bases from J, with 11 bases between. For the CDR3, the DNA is TGTGCTAGTGGTTTTGGCGGATCTGCCTACGAGCAGTACTTC. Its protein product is CASGFGGSAYEQYF. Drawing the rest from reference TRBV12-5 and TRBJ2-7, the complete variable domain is DARVTQTPRHKVTEMGQEVTMRCQPILGHNTVFWYRQTMMQGLELLAYFRNRAPLDDSGMPKDRFSAEMPDATLATLKIQPSEPRDSAVYFCASGFGGSAYEQYFGPGTRLTVT.

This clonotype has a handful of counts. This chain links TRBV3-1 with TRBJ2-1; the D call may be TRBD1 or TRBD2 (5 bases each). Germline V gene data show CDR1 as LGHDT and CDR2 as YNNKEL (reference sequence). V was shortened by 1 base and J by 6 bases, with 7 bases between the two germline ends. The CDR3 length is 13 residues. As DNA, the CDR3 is TGTGCCAGCAGCCAAGGAGGGGTCAATGAGCAGTTCTTC. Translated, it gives CASSQGGVNEQFF.

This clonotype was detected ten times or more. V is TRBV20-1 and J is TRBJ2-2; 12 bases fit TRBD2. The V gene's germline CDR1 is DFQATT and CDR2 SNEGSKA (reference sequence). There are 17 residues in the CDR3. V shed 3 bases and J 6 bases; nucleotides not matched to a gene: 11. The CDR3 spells CSASFRASGRAAGELFF. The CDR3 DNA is TGCAGTGCTAGTTTTCGTGCTAGCGGGAGGGCGGCCGGGGAGCTGTTTTTT.

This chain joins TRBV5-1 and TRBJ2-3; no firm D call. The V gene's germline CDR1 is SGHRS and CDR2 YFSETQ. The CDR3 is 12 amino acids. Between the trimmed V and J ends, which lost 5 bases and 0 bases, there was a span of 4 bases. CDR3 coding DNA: TGCGCCAGCAGAGTTAGCACAGATACGCAGTATTTT. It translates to CASRVSTDTQYF.

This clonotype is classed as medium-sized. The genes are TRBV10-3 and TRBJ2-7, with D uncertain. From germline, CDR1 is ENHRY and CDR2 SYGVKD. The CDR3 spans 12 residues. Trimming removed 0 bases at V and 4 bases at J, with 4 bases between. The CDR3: CAISESIYEQYF. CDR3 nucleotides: TGTGCCATCAGTGAGTCGATTTACGAGCAGTACTTC.

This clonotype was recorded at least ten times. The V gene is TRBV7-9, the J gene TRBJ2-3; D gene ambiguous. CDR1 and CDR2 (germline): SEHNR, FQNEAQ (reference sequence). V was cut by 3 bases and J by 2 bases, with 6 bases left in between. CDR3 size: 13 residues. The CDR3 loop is CASSFEHTDTQYF. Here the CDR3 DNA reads TGTGCCAGCAGCTTCGAACACACAGATACGCAGTATTTT.

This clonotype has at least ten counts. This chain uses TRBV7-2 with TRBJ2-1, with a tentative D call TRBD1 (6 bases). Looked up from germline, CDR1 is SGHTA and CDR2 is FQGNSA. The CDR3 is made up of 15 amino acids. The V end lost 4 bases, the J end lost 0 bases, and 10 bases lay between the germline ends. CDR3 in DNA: TGTGCCAGCAGCTCTCAGGGGAGCTCCTACAATGAGCAGTTCTTC. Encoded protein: CASSSQGSSYNEQFF.

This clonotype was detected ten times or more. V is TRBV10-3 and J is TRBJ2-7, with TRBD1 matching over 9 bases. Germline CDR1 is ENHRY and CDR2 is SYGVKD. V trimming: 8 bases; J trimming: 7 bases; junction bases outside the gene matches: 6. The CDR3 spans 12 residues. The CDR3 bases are TGTGCCATCGGGGGACAGGGCGGGGAGCAGTACTTC. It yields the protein CAIGGQGGEQYF.

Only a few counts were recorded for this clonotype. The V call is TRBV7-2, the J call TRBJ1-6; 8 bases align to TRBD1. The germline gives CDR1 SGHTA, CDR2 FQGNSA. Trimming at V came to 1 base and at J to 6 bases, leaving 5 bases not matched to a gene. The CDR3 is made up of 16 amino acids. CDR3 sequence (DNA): TGTGCCAGCAGCTTAGATTGGACAGGGACTAATTCACCCCTCCACTTT. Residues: CASSLDWTGTNSPLHF.

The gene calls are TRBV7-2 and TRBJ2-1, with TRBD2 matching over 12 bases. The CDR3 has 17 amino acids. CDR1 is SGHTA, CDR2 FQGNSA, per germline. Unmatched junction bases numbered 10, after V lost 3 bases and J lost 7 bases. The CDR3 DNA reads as TGTGCCAGCAGCTTGATTCCGCGACTAGCGGGGGAGAATGAGCAGTTCTTC. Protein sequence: CASSLIPRLAGENEQFF. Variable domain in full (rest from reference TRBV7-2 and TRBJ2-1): GAGVSQSPSNKVTEKGKDVELRCDPISGHTALYWYRQSLGQGLEFLIYFQGNSAPDKSGLPSDRFSAERTGGSVSTLTIQRTQQEDSAVYLCASSLIPRLAGENEQFFGPGTRLTVL.

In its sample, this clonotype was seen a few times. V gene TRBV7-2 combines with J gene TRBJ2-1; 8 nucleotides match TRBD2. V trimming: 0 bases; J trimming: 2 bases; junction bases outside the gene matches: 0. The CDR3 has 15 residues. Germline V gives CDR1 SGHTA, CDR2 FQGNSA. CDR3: CASSLASGTYNEQFF. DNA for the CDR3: TGTGCCAGCAGCTTAGCTAGCGGGACCTACAATGAGCAGTTCTTC.

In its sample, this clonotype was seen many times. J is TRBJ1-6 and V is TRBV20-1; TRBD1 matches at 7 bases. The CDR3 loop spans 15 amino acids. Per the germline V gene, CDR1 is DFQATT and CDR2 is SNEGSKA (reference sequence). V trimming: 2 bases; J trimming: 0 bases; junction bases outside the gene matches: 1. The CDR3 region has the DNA TGCAGTGCTAGACGACAGGGCTCCTATAATTCACCCCTCCACTTT. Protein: CSARRQGSYNSPLHF.

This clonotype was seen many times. The CDR3 is CASSYFGGRDTEAFF. Here the CDR3 DNA reads TGTGCCAGCAGTTACTTCGGGGGCAGGGACACTGAAGCTTTCTTT. This rearrangement joins TRBV6-2 or TRBV6-3 to TRBJ1-1, with a tentative D call TRBD1 (6 bases). Germline CDR1 MNHEY, CDR2 SVGEGT. CDR3 length: 15 amino acids. Trimming stripped 1 base from V and 3 bases from J, with 12 bases between.

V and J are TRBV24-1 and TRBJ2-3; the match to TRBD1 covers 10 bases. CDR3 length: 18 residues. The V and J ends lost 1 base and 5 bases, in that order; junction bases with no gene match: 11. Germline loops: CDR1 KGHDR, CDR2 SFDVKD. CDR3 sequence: CATSDLLTRQGARDTQYF. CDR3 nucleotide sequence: TGTGCCACCAGTGATTTACTAACTCGACAGGGGGCTAGAGATACGCAGTATTTT.

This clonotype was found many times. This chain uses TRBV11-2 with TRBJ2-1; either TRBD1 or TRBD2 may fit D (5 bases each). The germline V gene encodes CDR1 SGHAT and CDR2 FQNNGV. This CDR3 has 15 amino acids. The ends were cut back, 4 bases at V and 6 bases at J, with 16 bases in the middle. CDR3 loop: CASSSLRARGNEQFF. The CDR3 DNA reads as TGTGCCAGCAGCTCCTTACGAGCGAGGGGCAATGAGCAGTTCTTC.

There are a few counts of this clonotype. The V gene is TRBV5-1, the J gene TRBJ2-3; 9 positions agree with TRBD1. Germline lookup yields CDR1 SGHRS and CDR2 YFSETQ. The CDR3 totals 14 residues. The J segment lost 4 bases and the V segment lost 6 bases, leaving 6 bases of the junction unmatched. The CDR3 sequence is CASKGQGTPDTQYF. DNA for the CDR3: TGCGCCAGCAAGGGACAGGGTACGCCAGATACGCAGTATTTT.